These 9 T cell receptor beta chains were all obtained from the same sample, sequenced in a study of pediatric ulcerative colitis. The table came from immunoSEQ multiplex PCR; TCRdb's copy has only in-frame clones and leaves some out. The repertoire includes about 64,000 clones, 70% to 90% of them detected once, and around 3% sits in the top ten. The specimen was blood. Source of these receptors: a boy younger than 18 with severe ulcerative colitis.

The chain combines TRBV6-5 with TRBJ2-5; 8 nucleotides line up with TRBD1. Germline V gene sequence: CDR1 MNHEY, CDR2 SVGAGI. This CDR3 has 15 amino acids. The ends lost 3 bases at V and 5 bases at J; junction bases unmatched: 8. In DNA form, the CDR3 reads TGTGCCAGCAGTTATTACGGACAGGGTAGGGAGACCCAGTACTTC. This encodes CASSYYGQGRETQYF.

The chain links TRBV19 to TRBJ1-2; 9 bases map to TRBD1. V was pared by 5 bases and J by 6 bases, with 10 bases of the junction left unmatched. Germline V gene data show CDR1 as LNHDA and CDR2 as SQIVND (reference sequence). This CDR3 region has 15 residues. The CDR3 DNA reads TGTGCCAGTAGTCCCTTGCCGGGACAGGGTAATGGCTACACCTTC. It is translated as CASSPLPGQGNGYTF.

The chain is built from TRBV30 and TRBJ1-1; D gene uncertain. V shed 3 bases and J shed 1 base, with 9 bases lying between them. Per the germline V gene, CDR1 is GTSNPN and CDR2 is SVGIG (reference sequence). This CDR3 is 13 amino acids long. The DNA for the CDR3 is TGTGCCTGGAGCCGGACGGGGAACACTGAAGCTTTCTTT. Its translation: CAWSRTGNTEAFF.

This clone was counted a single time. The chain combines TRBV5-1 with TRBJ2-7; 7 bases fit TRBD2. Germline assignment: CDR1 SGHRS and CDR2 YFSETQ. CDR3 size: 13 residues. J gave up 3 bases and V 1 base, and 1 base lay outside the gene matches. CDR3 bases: TGCGCCAGCAGCTTGCCTAGCGGCTACGAGCAGTACTTC. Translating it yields CASSLPSGYEQYF.

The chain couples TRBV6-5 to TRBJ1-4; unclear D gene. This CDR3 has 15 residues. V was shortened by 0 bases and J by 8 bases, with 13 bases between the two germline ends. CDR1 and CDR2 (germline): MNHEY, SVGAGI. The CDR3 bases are TGTGCCAGCAGTTACTCGGGCGGCCAAACAGAAAAACTGTTTTTT. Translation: CASSYSGGQTEKLFF.

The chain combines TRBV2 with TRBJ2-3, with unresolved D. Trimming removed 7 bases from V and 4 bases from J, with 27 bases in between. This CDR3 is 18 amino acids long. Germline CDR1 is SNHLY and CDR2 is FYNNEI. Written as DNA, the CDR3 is TGTGCCAGCAACAGCGACCCTCTCGAGGAGACATTCCCAGATACGCAGTATTTT. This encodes CASNSDPLEETFPDTQYF.

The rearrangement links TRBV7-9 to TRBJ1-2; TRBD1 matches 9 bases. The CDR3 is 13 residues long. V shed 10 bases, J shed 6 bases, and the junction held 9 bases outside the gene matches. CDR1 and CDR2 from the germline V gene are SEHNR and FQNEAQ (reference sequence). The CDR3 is CAIMERQGDGYTF. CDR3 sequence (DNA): TGTGCCATCATGGAACGACAGGGGGATGGCTACACCTTC.

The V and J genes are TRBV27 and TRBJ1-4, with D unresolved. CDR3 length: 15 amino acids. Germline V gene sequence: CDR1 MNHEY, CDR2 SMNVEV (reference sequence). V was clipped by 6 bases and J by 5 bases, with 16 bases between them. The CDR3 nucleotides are TGTGCCAGCAGGATGGGAATGAACCCCAATGAAAAACTGTTTTTT. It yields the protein CASRMGMNPNEKLFF.

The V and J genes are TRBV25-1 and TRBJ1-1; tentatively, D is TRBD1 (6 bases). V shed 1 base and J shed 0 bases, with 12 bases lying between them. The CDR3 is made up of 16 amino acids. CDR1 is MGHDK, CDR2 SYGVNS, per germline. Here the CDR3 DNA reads TGTGCCAGCAGTGAATCGAGGGGGGCCATGAACACTGAAGCTTTCTTT. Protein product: CASSESRGAMNTEAFF.